The present TCR beta chain was sequenced within a study of blood T cell repertoires in COVID-19 (dated by TCRdb to 2018 to 2020). Describing the broader study: Samples covering the acute and convalescent phases of COVID-19 were provided by collaborators in the United States, Italy and Spain. The repertoires were released in a freely available public database meant as a resource for research on the immune response to SARS-CoV-2. Where HLA class I and class II types were available, the types were taken from metadata supplied by the sample provider, not from assay-based typing. The sample metadata nearly always contained a de-identified subject ID, COVID-19 status, age in years and sex. The prospective study material was composed of cDNA or gDNA derived from T cells, B-cell-depleted T cells, or PBMCs. The samples were drawn from the first 160 participants of the ongoing ImmuneRACE study and from under 1,500 subjects provided by 6 global collaborators. Subjects who had been exposed to COVID-19, were actively infected with it, or had recovered from it provided the deeply sampled blood TCRbeta repertoires that made up the dataset. Overall study results and their limits: The amount of clinical and demographic metadata varied by source and participant and was provided uncurated.

Worth noting for this clone: Its antigen target is currently unknown. No per-base quality is available; no much larger clone lies one base away.

Enrolling through a virtual design, the prospective study's participants ranged in age from about 18 to 89 years and lived across around 25 United States geographic areas. In the prospective study, cohorts were assigned on the basis of participant-reported clinical history obtained from a screening survey and a study questionnaire. For ImmuneRACE Cohort 3, a participant was defined as recovered based on two consecutive negative NP/OP PCR tests, clearance by a healthcare professional, or resolution of symptoms. In the prospective study, mobile phlebotomists collected whole blood, serum and a nasopharyngeal or oropharyngeal swab from each participant. Over a 2-month period, participants in the prospective study had the option of providing additional blood draws and questionnaires. Before DNA extraction, prospective study blood samples were shipped either frozen or at room temperature. For CDR1 and CDR2, the germline V gene (reference sequence) lists SGHAT and FQDESV. The CDR3 sequence holds 13 residues, the cysteine and phenylalanine included. This entry keeps only the CDR3 DNA: 39 bases, framed from base 1. V is reduced by 5 bases and J by 5 bases, leaving a spacing of 12 bases between them.

TCRbeta CDR3 regions were amplified from genomic DNA using the immunoSEQ Assay, a bias-controlled multiplex PCR. The study's processing was this. Within the assay, amplification of reference gene primers was used to estimate how many nucleated cells each sample contained. To quantify the absolute abundance of each unique TCRbeta CDR3 rearrangement, sequence reads were collapsed and filtered. For each sample, productive Simpson clonality was calculated as the square root of Simpson's diversity index over productive rearrangements. The source is immuneACCESS, and TCRdb retained only in-frame sequences with V and J called. Part of the clones is not carried over; for the studies checked, unresolved V genes explain less than half of this, and the remainder is unexplained. V, J and clone size are taken as reported in that table, and D and trimming were inferred from the DNA itself. Here the sample has 450,000 or so clones; around 90% occur a single time. The ten most abundant clones make up roughly 0.66% of the sample.

The V and J segments used are TRBV11-1 and TRBJ2-5, and perhaps TRBD2 as D gene, on 6 matching bases. The sequenced sample consisted of PBMCs or T cells enriched from blood (not recorded which). The clonotype was recovered from a young man who had recovered from COVID-19. This receptor carries the CDR3 CASSPGEGETQYF. The bases are TGTGCCAGCAGCCCGGGGGAAGGGGAGACCCAGTACTTC.